The present T cell receptor (beta chain) was sequenced within a study of T-cell reconstitution after alpha-beta-depleted transplantation in children (dated by TCRdb to about 2016). As for the study more broadly: T-cell immune reconstitution after TCRalphabeta/CD19-depleted allogeneic hematopoietic cell transplantation in children was quantitatively tracked in the study by means of TCR repertoire profiling.

The intended sense of this specimen's treatment or condition label: allogeneic hematopoietic cell transplantation with graft depleted of TCRalphabeta T cells and CD19 B cells. The transplant recipients were children given TCRalphabeta/CD19-depleted allogeneic hematopoietic cell grafts. The V and J ends are trimmed by 0 bases and 11 bases, leaving 14 bases between them. Its CDR3 holds 14 amino acids, cysteine through phenylalanine. The read is trimmed to its CDR3 DNA, 42 bases read in frame from base 1. Summary of the overall study and its limitations: Hyperexpanded clone frequencies declined over subsequent months; after one year, T-cell counts and TCRbeta diversity were mostly attributed to newly produced T cells. In some patients, high TCRbeta diversity at day 60 was attributed to recipient T cells and intrathymic progenitors that had survived conditioning. About two months after transplant, the apparently early recovery of alphabetaT-cell counts reportedly depended on just several hundred clones that had expanded rapidly and came from non-depleted graft cells.

This clonotype turned up a few times. Its antigen is not yet known. Per-base qualities were not stored, and no clone one base away is much larger. Receptor libraries were prepared by PCR. TCRdb names Illumina HiSeq 2500 as the instrument used. TCR library preparation used molecular barcoding, with unique molecular identifiers applied to normalize quantification of the TCRbeta repertoire. TCRdb handled the public reads itself, with Q25 trimming in fastp and clone calling in MiXCR, and kept productive beta chains. Rows matching on CDR3 protein sequence are summarized as one entry with the most common DNA and genes. The sample table contains 900,000 or so distinct CDR3 sequences; only one count was recorded for around 17% of them. The ten biggest clones cover around 5% of the sample.

Sequenced material: PBMCs, mostly from graft donor cells, taken 360 days after TCRalphabeta/CD19-depleted stem cell transplant. Recombination linked TRBV12-3 or TRBV12-4 to TRBJ2-1, with the D gene too uncertain to name. This clonotype originated in a male patient aged 10 to 17 who had a stem cell transplant for acute lymphoblastic leukemia, so the T cells may come from the graft donor. CDR3 region: CASSLATGLSKQFF. The base sequence is TGTGCCAGCAGTTTAGCAACCGGCCTATCCAAGCAGTTCTTC.